The source of this TCR beta chain is a study of shared clonotypes between healthy human individuals. Background on the study: For every donor, three CD4 naive, three CD4 memory, two CD8 naive and one CD8 memory plates were used. Study-level findings and limits: It was the non-shared clonotypes that had lower generation probabilities than clonotypes shared by all four donors. Shared across four donors were around 5% of the naive CD4 clonotypes.

Each replicate PCR on the sorted subsets used 200 to 250 ng DNA (roughly 32,000 T cell genomes). The table came from immunoSEQ multiplex PCR; TCRdb's copy has only in-frame clones and leaves some out. The sample includes hundreds of thousands of clones, roughly 72% seen only once; the top ten take around 1.8%. Trimming took 1 base from V and 5 from J; bases not matched to a gene: 13. The CDR3 runs 19 residues. Germline-derived CDR1 and CDR2 are SGHAT and FQDESV (reference sequence). This clone was seen a single time. What it recognizes is unknown. The TCR comes from a woman under 40 in good health. The chain recombines TRBV11-1 with TRBJ2-5, with 13 bases fitting TRBD2. Sequenced: memory CD4+ T cells sorted from blood. The subset: CD45RA-negative fraction. CDR3 sequence reads: CASSLGTRTSGSALETQYF. The CDR3, as DNA: TGTGCCAGCAGCTTAGGGACTCGGACTAGCGGGAGCGCGCTGGAGACCCAGTACTTC.